The 23 T cell receptor beta chains below all came from one sample that was sequenced in a study of T cell clonotyping in hematopoietic cell transplantation. Profiled with immunoSEQ multiplex PCR; TCRdb holds only in-frame clones, not every one. Of thousands of clones listed, around three quarters are singletons. This material consisted of peripheral blood mononuclear cells, taken at the time of graft-versus-host disease after allogeneic stem cell transplant. Receptors originate from a female patient between 50 and 59 years old who had an allogeneic stem cell transplant from an unrelated donor, so the T cells may come from the graft donor. Some clones in this sample may be carry-over from other donors' samples.

The V gene is TRBV9, the J gene TRBJ2-2; D is unresolved. Trimming pared 3 bases from V and 6 bases from J, leaving 6 bases between. CDR3 length equals 12 residues. Germline V gene sequence: CDR1 SGDLS, CDR2 YYNGEE. This CDR3 is CASSDSSGELFF. For the CDR3, the DNA is TGTGCCAGCAGCGACTCCTCCGGGGAGCTGTTTTTT.

The V and J genes are TRBV2 and TRBJ1-2; 7 bases are a match to TRBD1. This CDR3 is built from 13 residues. The junction had 7 bases not matched to a gene; V was cut back by 6 bases and J by 6 bases. In germline, CDR1 is SNHLY, CDR2 FYNNEI. Here the CDR3 reads CASSFPGTDGYTF. In nucleotides, the CDR3 is TGTGCCAGCAGCTTCCCCGGGACAGATGGCTACACCTTC.

This rearrangement joins TRBV6-6 to TRBJ2-5, with D perhaps matching TRBD2 (7 bases). The CDR3 length is 13 residues. Germline CDR1 and CDR2: MNHNY and SVGAGI (reference sequence). Trimming cost V 7 bases and J 3 bases, with 12 bases left between them. The CDR3 loop is CASTRGAEETQYF. In nucleotides, the CDR3 is TGTGCCAGCACACGGGGGGCGGAAGAGACCCAGTACTTC.

The rearrangement links TRBV4-1 to TRBJ2-1; 11 positions agree with TRBD2. This CDR3 spans 15 amino acids. Germline-derived CDR1 and CDR2 are MGHRA and YSYEKL. V lost 0 bases and J lost 9; bases outside the gene matches: 4. CDR3: CASSQDSGGAGEQFF. For the CDR3, the DNA is TGCGCCAGCAGCCAAGATAGCGGGGGGGCCGGTGAGCAGTTCTTC.

V is TRBV10-2 and J is TRBJ2-7, with TRBD2 matching over 7 bases. The CDR3 has 12 residues. With V trimmed by 9 bases and J by 3 bases, 5 bases remained unmatched. From germline, CDR1 is WSHSY and CDR2 SAAADI. The CDR3 sequence is CASSSSGYEQYF. The CDR3 DNA sequence: TGCGCCAGTTCCTCTAGCGGCTACGAGCAGTACTTC.

The genes are TRBV30 and TRBJ1-6, with D unclear. CDR1 and CDR2 (germline): GTSNPN, SVGIG (reference sequence). This CDR3 has 14 residues. Trimming took 3 bases from V and 0 from J, leaving 6 bases between them. Written as DNA, the CDR3 is TGTGCCTGGAGCCAGAGCTCCTATAATTCACCCCTCCACTTT. Amino acid sequence: CAWSQSSYNSPLHF.

The chain links TRBV28 to TRBJ1-5; TRBD1 is a possible D gene (5 bases). Germline V CDR1 and CDR2: MDHEN, SYDVKM. With 3 bases removed from V and 2 bases from J, the gap between germline ends came to 11 bases. This CDR3 contains 15 residues. CDR3 coding DNA: TGTGCCAGCAGTTTGGGAGGGGCTGGCAATCAGCCCCAGCATTTT. This gives the protein CASSLGGAGNQPQHF.

This clone is large. Other DNA sequences in the sample encode the same CDR3. The V gene is TRBV6-5, the J gene TRBJ2-3; D unclear. Germline CDR1 and CDR2: MNHEY and SVGAGI. The ends were cut back, 4 bases at V and 0 bases at J, with 5 bases in the middle. There are 13 residues in the CDR3. CDR3 DNA: TGTGCCAGCAGTTTACAGAGCACAGATACGCAGTATTTT. It yields the protein CASSLQSTDTQYF.

J is TRBJ1-2 and V is TRBV29-1; D is ambiguous. Germline V gene sequence: CDR1 SQVTM, CDR2 ANQGSEA. The CDR3 runs 12 residues. V lost 0 bases and J lost 1, with 3 bases in between. The CDR3 sequence: CSVEDSNYGYTF. The CDR3 DNA follows: TGCAGCGTTGAAGATAGTAACTATGGCTACACCTTC.

The chain joins TRBV28 to TRBJ2-3; D could derive from TRBD1 or TRBD2 (6 bases each). CDR1 is MDHEN, CDR2 SYDVKM, per germline. V lost 6 bases, J lost 0 bases, and 13 bases lay in between. CDR3 size: 15 residues. Written as DNA, the CDR3 is TGTGCCAGCAGCCGCCTAGGGGGGAGCACAGATACGCAGTATTTT. Translating it yields CASSRLGGSTDTQYF.

This sequence joins TRBV29-1 and TRBJ2-7; a possible D gene is TRBD1 (6 bases). The V gene lost 6 bases and the J gene lost 0 bases, with 12 bases spanning the gap. Germline V gives CDR1 SQVTM, CDR2 ANQGSEA. The CDR3 runs 13 residues. CDR3 DNA: TGCAGCGTAGGGCAGGGGCTCTCCTACGAGCAGTACTTC. This codes for CSVGQGLSYEQYF.

The chain employs TRBV6-1 and TRBJ2-7; no firm D call. This CDR3 spans 14 amino acids. V gave up 7 bases and J gave up 2 bases, with 15 bases separating them. From germline, CDR1 is MNHNS and CDR2 SASEGT. DNA for the CDR3: TGTGCCAGCAAGTTAGGCTCCCTTCCCTACGAGCAGTACTTC. It specifies CASKLGSLPYEQYF.

The CDR3 sequence: CSAPTRHSYTF. In DNA form, the CDR3 reads TGCAGTGCTCCAACGAGACACAGCTACACCTTC. This rearrangement joins TRBV20-1 to TRBJ1-2; D is ambiguous. CDR1 DFQATT and CDR2 SNEGSKA come from the germline V gene (reference sequence). The CDR3 loop spans 11 amino acids. With 5 bases removed from V and 9 bases from J, the gap between germline ends came to 13 bases.

This clone was found once. This chain connects TRBV2 to TRBJ2-3, with 8 bases identical to TRBD1. V shed 7 bases, J shed 1 base, and the junction held 4 bases outside the gene matches. Germline CDR1 SNHLY, CDR2 FYNNEI. The CDR3 extends over 14 amino acids. CDR3 amino acids: CASTLTGGTDTQYF. DNA of the CDR3: TGTGCCAGCACTCTGACAGGGGGCACAGATACGCAGTATTTT.

This clone was observed a handful of times. The V and J genes are TRBV7-6 and TRBJ2-5; 10 bases are a match to TRBD2. The germline CDR1 and CDR2 sequences are SGHVS and FNYEAQ. The CDR3 has 15 amino acids. V was clipped by 10 bases and J by 5 bases; unmatched bases: 13. In DNA, the CDR3 is TGTGCCACAACTCGGGAAGCGGGGGGGATGGAGACCCAGTACTTC. As protein: CATTREAGGMETQYF.

The chain combines TRBV15 with TRBJ1-2; unclear D gene. CDR1 and CDR2 from the germline V gene are LNHNV and YYDKDF (reference sequence). V shed 3 bases and J shed 1 base, with 9 bases lying between them. The CDR3 extends over 14 amino acids. The CDR3 is CATSREGLNYGYTF. In DNA form, the CDR3 reads TGTGCCACCAGCAGGGAGGGCCTTAACTATGGCTACACCTTC.

J is TRBJ1-1 and V is TRBV5-1, with a weak D call TRBD1 (5 bases). The CDR3 consists of 15 residues. Per germline, CDR1 SGHRS and CDR2 YFSETQ. V was pared by 1 base and J by 0 bases, with 10 bases between. The CDR3 nucleotides read TGCGCCAGCAGCTTGCGGACACTCATGAACACTGAAGCTTTCTTT. Protein sequence: CASSLRTLMNTEAFF.

The rearrangement joins TRBV29-1 to TRBJ1-2; 10 bases line up with TRBD1. J lost 8 bases, V lost 7 bases, and 4 bases had no gene match. The CDR3 has 11 residues. Germline assignment: CDR1 SQVTM and CDR2 ANQGSEA. The CDR3 DNA reads as TGCAGCGCGGACAGGGGGGCCGGCTACACCTTC. The encoded protein is CSADRGAGYTF.

By sample share, this clone is medium-sized. This chain links TRBV9 with TRBJ2-5; D gene unclear. CDR1 is SGDLS and CDR2 is YYNGEE in the germline V gene. V lost 0 bases and J 4 bases, leaving 13 bases between the germline ends. This CDR3 region has 15 residues. CDR3 in amino acids: CASSVDSGRGETQYF. CDR3 nucleotides: TGTGCCAGCAGCGTAGATTCCGGGCGAGGAGAGACCCAGTACTTC.

By share, this clone counts as large. Other DNA sequences within the sample encode an identical CDR3. This rearrangement joins TRBV19 to TRBJ2-1, with 12 bases fitting TRBD2. CDR1 is LNHDA, CDR2 SQIVND, per germline (reference sequence). The CDR3 extends over 15 amino acids. V dropped 3 bases and J dropped 4; count of bases not matched to a gene: 1. In DNA form, the CDR3 reads TGTGCCAGTAGTATGACTAGCGGGGGATACAATGAGCAGTTCTTC. Its protein is CASSMTSGGYNEQFF.

This rearrangement joins TRBV9 to TRBJ1-5, with 12 bases fitting TRBD1. The CDR3 spans 18 residues. Looked up from germline, CDR1 is SGDLS and CDR2 is YYNGEE. Losses at the gene ends were 9 bases for V and 6 bases for J; bases not matched to a gene: 19. CDR3 DNA sequence: TGTGCCATCCAGGACAATCCAACCGGGACAGGGGGCGGTCAGCCCCAGCATTTT. Residues: CAIQDNPTGTGGGQPQHF.

The V gene is TRBV6-6, the J gene TRBJ2-5; D could derive from TRBD1 or TRBD2 (5 bases each). The length of the CDR3 is 14 residues. Per the germline V gene, CDR1 is MNHNY and CDR2 is SVGAGI (reference sequence). The V gene lost 1 base and the J gene lost 1 base, with 7 bases spanning the gap. The CDR3 DNA reads TGTGCCAGCAGTTACTTTGGGGGCCAAGAGACCCAGTACTTC. Translation: CASSYFGGQETQYF.

Here the CDR3 DNA reads TGTGCCTGCAGGAACACCGGGGAGCTGTTTTTT. Translated: CACRNTGELFF. V is TRBV19 and J is TRBJ2-2; unclear D gene. Germline CDR1 reads LNHDA; CDR2 reads SQIVND (reference sequence). This CDR3 spans 11 amino acids. Deletions cut 11 bases from V and 1 base from J, with 5 bases between.